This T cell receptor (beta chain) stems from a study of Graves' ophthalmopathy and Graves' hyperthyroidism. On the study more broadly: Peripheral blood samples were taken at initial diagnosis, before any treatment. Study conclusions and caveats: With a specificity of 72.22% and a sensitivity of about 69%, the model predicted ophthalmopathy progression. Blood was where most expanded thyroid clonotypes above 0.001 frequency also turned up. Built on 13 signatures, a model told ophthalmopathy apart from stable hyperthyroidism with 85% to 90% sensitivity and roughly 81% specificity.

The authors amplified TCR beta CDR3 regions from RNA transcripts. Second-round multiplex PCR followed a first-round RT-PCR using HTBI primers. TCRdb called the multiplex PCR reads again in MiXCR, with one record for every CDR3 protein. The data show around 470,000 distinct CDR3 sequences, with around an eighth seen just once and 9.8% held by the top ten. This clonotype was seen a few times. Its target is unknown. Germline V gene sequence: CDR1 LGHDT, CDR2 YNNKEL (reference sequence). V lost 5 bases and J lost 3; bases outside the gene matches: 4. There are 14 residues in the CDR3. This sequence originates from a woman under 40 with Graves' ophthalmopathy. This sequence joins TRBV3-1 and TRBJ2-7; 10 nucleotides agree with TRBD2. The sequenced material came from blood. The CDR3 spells CASSFGLAVYEQYF. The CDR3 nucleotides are TGTGCCAGCAGCTTTGGACTAGCGGTCTACGAGCAGTACTTC.